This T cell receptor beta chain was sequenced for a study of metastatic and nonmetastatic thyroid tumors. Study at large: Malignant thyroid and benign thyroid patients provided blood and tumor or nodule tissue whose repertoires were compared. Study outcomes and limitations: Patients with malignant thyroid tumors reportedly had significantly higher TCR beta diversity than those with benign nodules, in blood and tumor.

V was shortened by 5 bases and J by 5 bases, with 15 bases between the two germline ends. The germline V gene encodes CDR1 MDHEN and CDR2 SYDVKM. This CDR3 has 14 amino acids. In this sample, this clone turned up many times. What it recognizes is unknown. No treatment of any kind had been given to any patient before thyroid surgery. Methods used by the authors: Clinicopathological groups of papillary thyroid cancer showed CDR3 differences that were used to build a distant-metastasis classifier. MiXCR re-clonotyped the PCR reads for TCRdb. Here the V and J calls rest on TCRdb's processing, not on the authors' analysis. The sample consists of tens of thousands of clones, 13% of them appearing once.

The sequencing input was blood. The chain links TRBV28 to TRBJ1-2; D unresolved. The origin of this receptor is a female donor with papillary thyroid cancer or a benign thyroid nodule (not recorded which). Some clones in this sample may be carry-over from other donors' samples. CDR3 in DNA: TGTGCCAGCAGTCCGCTTGACGGAGGATATGGCTACACCTTC. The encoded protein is CASSPLDGGYGYTF.